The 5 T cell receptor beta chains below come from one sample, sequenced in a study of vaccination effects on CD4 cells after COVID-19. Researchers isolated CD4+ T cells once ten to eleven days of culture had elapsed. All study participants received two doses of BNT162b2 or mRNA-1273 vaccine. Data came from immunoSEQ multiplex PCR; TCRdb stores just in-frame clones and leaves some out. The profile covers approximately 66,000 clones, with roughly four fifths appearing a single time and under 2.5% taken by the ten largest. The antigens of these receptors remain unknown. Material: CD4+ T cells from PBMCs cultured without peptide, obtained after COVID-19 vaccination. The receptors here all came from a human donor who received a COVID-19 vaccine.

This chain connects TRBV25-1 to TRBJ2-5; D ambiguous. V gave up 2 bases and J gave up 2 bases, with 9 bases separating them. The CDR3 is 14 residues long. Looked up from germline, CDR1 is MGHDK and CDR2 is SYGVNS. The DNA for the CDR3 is TGTGCCAGCAGTGAACGAACAGTACAAGAGACCCAGTACTTC. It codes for CASSERTVQETQYF. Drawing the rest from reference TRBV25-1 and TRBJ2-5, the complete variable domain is EADIYQTPRYLVIGTGKKITLECSQTMGHDKMYWYQQDPGMELHLIHYSYGVNSTEKGDLSSESTVSRIRTEHFPLTLESARPSHTSQYLCASSERTVQETQYFGPGTRLLVL.

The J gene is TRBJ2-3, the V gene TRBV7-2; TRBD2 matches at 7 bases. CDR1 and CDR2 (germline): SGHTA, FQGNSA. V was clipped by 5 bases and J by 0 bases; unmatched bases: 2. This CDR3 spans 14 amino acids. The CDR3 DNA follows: TGTGCCAGCAGCAAGGGACTAAGCACAGATACGCAGTATTTT. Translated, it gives CASSKGLSTDTQYF.

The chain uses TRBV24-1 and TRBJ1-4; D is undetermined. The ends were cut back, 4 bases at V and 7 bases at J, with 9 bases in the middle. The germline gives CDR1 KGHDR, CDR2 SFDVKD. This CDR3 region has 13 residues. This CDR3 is CATSEGAVEKLFF. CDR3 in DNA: TGTGCCACCAGTGAAGGAGCTGTTGAAAAACTGTTTTTT.

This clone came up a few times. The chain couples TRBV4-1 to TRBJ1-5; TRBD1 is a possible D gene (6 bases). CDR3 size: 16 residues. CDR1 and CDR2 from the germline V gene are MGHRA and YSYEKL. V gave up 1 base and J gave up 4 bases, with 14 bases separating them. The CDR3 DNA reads TGCGCCAGCAGCCAAGTATTACGACAGGAGAATCAGCCCCAGCATTTT. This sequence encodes CASSQVLRQENQPQHF.

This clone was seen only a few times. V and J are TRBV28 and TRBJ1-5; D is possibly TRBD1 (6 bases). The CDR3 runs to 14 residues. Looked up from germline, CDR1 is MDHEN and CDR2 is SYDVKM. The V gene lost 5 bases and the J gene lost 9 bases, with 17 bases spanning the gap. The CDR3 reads CASSTQQGGWPQHF. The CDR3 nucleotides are TGTGCCAGCAGTACCCAACAGGGCGGGTGGCCCCAGCATTTT.